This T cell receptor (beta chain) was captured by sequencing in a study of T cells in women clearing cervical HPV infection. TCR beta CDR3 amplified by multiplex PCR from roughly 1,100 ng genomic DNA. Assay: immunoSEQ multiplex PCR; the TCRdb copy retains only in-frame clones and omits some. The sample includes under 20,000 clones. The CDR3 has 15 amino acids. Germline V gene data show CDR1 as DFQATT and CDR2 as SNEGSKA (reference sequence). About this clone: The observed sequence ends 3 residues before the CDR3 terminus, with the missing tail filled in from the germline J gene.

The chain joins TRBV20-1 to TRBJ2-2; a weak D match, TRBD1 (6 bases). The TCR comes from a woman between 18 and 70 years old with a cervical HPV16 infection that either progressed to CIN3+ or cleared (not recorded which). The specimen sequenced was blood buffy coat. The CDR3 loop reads CSASTLGGTNEKLFF. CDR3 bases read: TGCAGTGCTTCGACTTTAGGGGGAACTAATGAAAAG.